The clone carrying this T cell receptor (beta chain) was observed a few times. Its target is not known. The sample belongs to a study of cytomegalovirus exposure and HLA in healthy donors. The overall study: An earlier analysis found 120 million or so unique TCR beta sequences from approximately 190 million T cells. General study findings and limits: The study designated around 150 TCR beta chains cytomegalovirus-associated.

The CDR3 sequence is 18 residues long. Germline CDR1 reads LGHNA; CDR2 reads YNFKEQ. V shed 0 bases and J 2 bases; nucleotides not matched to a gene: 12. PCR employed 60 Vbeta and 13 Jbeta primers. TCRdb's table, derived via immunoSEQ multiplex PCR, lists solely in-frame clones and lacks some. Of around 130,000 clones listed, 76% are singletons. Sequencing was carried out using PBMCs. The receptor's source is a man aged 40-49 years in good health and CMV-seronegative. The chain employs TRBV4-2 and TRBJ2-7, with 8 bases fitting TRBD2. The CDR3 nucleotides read TGTGCCAGCAGCCAAGATGCGCCCCGGACTAGCCTTCCCTACGAGCAGTACTTC. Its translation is CASSQDAPRTSLPYEQYF.